The clone carrying this TCR beta chain showed up just a few times. The antigen is unknown. These data originate in a study of graft-versus-host responses after intestinal transplantation. Produced via immunoSEQ multiplex PCR; TCRdb's table is partial and in-frame only. The sample consists of tens of thousands of clones, 84% of them appearing once. This CDR3 has 13 amino acids. The germline V gene has CDR1 GTSNPN and CDR2 SVGIG (reference sequence). This receptor was obtained from a human donor who was the organ donor for an intestinal transplant. This chain links TRBV30 with TRBJ2-3; the match to TRBD2 covers 11 bases. Sequenced here: unstimulated CD4+ T cells sorted from spleen or lymph node cells, sampled before transplant. The CDR3 nucleotides read TGTGGAAGGGGACTAGCGGTCACAGATACGCAGTATTTT. Translating it yields CGRGLAVTDTQYF. The whole variable domain, filled in from reference TRBV30 and TRBJ2-3, reads SQTIHQWPATLVQPVGSPLSLECTVEGTSNPNLYWYRQAAGRGLQLLFYSVGIGQISSEVPQNLSASRPQDRQFILSSKKLLLSDSGFYLCGRGLAVTDTQYFGPGTRLTVL.